This is a list of T cell receptor beta chains from one sample in a study of immune evolution from preneoplasia to lung adenocarcinoma. Libraries were prepared by immunoSEQ multiplex PCR; TCRdb keeps only in-frame clonotypes and omits some of them. The profile shows roughly 38,000 clones, around 74% of them singletons. Sequenced: FFPE invasive lung adenocarcinoma tissue. Source of these receptors: a person between 60 and 69 years old with lung adenocarcinoma. Each CDR3 is given without its conserved first and last residue. The D gene is left open where the match is weak.

TRBJ2-5 TRBV7-9 . ASSSGMETQY
TRBJ2-1 TRBV9 TRBD2 ASSVDDSGTSDSYNEQF
TRBJ2-1 TRBV5-1 . ASSGFGRGSSYNEQF
TRBJ2-4 TRBV10-3 . AISEPGQGAGSDIQY
TRBJ1-5 TRBV27 . ASSARLHSNQPQH
TRBJ2-7 TRBV13 TRBD2 ASSSGTSGYEQY
TRBJ2-7 TRBV12-5 . ASGPLGGEQY
TRBJ2-7 TRBV30 . ALGAGSPYEQY
TRBJ2-7 TRBV6-1 TRBD1 ASSEGDSSYEQY
TRBJ1-5 TRBV30 . AWSRREEQPQH
TRBJ1-2 TRBV6-6 . ASRRPGEDGYT
TRBJ2-4 TRBV29-1 TRBD1 SVVIGTGDIQY
TRBJ2-3 TRBV14 . ASSQDLGSSRTQY
TRBJ2-5 TRBV6-1 . ASRGGGSQETQY
TRBJ1-1 TRBV5-1 TRBD1 ASSFGTGEAF
TRBJ1-1 TRBV30 . AWKRGPKAF
TRBJ2-3 TRBV5-1 . ASSLAFRLSTDTQY
TRBJ1-1 TRBV7-2 . ASSLDRGKDEAF
TRBJ1-1 TRBV7-2 TRBD1 ASSLGWTGVKAF
TRBJ1-2 TRBV10-3 . AISELDSDGYT
TRBJ2-2 TRBV7-2 . ASSLDRISNTGELF
TRBJ1-2 TRBV5-8 . ASSWRDPLGNYGYT
TRBJ1-5 TRBV5-1 . ASSIDSNQPQH
TRBJ1-5 TRBV7-8 . ASSLVFNQPQH
TRBJ1-2 TRBV6-1 TRBD1 ATNLRDRAYGYT
TRBJ2-1 TRBV7-3 TRBD2 ASSYQAGVSYNEQF
TRBJ2-7 TRBV6-1 . ASSDPRGNY
TRBJ1-1 TRBV19 TRBD1 ASSIGSRTGGTEAF
TRBJ2-3 TRBV10-2 . ASSEEGLGGLGAQY
TRBJ1-2 TRBV28 . ASTSQGHGYT
TRBJ2-1 TRBV7-8 TRBD2 ASSLSSGIYNEQF
TRBJ2-2 TRBV7-2 . ASSRALSVAGELF